A single sample gave rise to the 3 T cell receptor beta chains below, sequenced in a study of beta chain features in type 1 diabetes. Expressed TCRB transcripts were sequenced after all isolated RNA was converted to cDNA. Sequencing was performed with immunoSEQ multiplex PCR; in TCRdb, only in-frame clones are kept and a portion is missing. The table has about 900,000 clones, roughly a sixth seen once. Source material: naive CD4+ T cells from blood. The receptors stem from a young woman in good health.

The chain uses TRBV7-2 and TRBJ2-5, with TRBD2 matching 10 bases. The V gene's germline CDR1 is SGHTA and CDR2 FQGNSA. CDR3 length: 16 residues. V lost 5 bases to trimming and J lost 4 bases; unmatched junction nucleotides: 10. CDR3 nucleotides: TGTGCCAGCAGCCAAGAGGGGCGACTAGCGGGAGAGACCCAGTACTTC. It codes for CASSQEGRLAGETQYF.

The chain links TRBV7-9 to TRBJ2-7; D is unresolved. The germline V gene encodes CDR1 SEHNR and CDR2 FQNEAQ (reference sequence). The CDR3 consists of 16 residues. Trimming removed 1 base at V and 1 base at J, with 14 bases between. CDR3 amino acids: CASSLVENKLSYEQYF. CDR3 bases: TGTGCCAGCAGCTTAGTGGAGAACAAACTATCCTACGAGCAGTACTTC.

The chain is built from TRBV11-2 and TRBJ2-3; 14 positions agree with TRBD2. The V gene end was trimmed by 5 bases and the J gene end by 6 bases; junction bases not matched to a gene: 4. The CDR3 runs to 15 residues. Germline CDR1 and CDR2: SGHAT and FQNNGV. The CDR3 reads CASSQGLAGADTQYF. CDR3 nucleotide sequence: TGTGCCAGCAGCCAGGGACTAGCGGGAGCGGATACGCAGTATTTT. The full variable domain, rest sourced from reference TRBV11-2 and TRBJ2-3, is EAGVAQSPRYKIIEKRQSVAFWCNPISGHATLYWYQQILGQGPKLLIQFQNNGVVDDSQLPKDRFSAERLKGVDSTLKIQPAKLEDSAVYLCASSQGLAGADTQYFGPGTRLTVL.